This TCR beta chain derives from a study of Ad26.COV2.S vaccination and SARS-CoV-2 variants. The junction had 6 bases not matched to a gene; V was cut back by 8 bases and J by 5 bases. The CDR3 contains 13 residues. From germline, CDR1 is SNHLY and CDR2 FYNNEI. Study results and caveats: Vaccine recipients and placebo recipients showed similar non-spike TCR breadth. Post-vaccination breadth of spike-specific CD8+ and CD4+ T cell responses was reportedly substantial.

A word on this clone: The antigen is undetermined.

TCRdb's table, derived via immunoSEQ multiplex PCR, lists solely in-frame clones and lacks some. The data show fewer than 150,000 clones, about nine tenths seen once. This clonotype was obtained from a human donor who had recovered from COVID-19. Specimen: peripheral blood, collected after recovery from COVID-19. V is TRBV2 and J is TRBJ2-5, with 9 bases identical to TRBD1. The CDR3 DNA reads TGTGCCAGCGAGGGGACAGGGAGGGAGACCCAGTACTTC. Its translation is CASEGTGRETQYF.